The 13 T cell receptor beta chains below all came from one sample that was sequenced in a study of blood T cell repertoires in COVID-19. Clones were read by immunoSEQ multiplex PCR, and TCRdb kept only the in-frame ones, dropping some. Of about 120,000 clones in the sample, over 55% were seen once. Sequenced input: peripheral blood. The receptors stem from a woman aged 70-85 years with acute or convalescent COVID-19.

This clone was observed once. V is TRBV29-1 and J is TRBJ1-2, with a weak D call TRBD1 (5 bases). Trimming took 1 base from V and 3 from J, leaving 15 bases between them. Germline assignment: CDR1 SQVTM and CDR2 ANQGSEA. The CDR3 spans 15 residues. In nucleotides, the CDR3 is TGCAGCGTTGAAGGAGGTTCAACAGGCGACTATGGCTACACCTTC. Its protein is CSVEGGSTGDYGYTF.

The chain's CDR3 is CAWGTGREKLFF. DNA of the CDR3: TGTGCCTGGGGGACAGGGCGGGAAAAACTGTTTTTT. The chain has TRBV30 and TRBJ1-4; the match to TRBD1 covers 9 bases. After removal of 5 bases from V and 8 bases from J, the junction contained 3 bases not matched to a gene. CDR1 is GTSNPN, CDR2 SVGIG, per germline (reference sequence). This CDR3 contains 12 residues.

The chain employs TRBV27 and TRBJ2-7; 7 nucleotides line up with TRBD1. Germline loops: CDR1 MNHEY, CDR2 SMNVEV (reference sequence). The CDR3 consists of 13 residues. V lost 5 bases and J lost 7; bases outside the gene matches: 8. This CDR3 reads CASSDRALGEQYF. For the CDR3, the DNA is TGTGCCAGCAGTGACAGGGCCCTGGGTGAGCAGTACTTC.

V usage is TRBV28 and J usage is TRBJ2-7, with 9 positions matching TRBD1. CDR3 size: 15 residues. V lost 6 bases to trimming and J lost 2 bases; unmatched junction nucleotides: 8. Germline V gene data show CDR1 as MDHEN and CDR2 as SYDVKM. The CDR3 here is CASSRTGTGTYEQYF. The CDR3 DNA follows: TGTGCCAGCAGCCGGACCGGGACAGGGACCTACGAGCAGTACTTC.

The chain combines TRBV7-2 with TRBJ2-1; 13 bases align to TRBD2. CDR3 length: 16 amino acids. V was clipped by 4 bases and J by 6 bases; unmatched bases: 6. CDR1 and CDR2 from the germline V gene are SGHTA and FQGNSA. The CDR3 region is CASSYPGLAGINEQFF. The CDR3 region has the DNA TGTGCCAGCAGCTATCCGGGACTAGCGGGGATCAATGAGCAGTTCTTC.

The genes are TRBV7-9 and TRBJ1-2; D might be TRBD1 (5 bases). Germline lookup yields CDR1 SEHNR and CDR2 FQNEAQ (reference sequence). This CDR3 region has 14 residues. The ends were cut back, 5 bases at V and 2 bases at J, with 12 bases in the middle. Here the CDR3 reads CASSVIGGNYGYTF. The CDR3 nucleotides are TGTGCCAGCAGCGTGATTGGGGGGAACTATGGCTACACCTTC.

The V gene is TRBV5-1, the J gene TRBJ2-1; D not certain. This CDR3 is built from 13 residues. CDR1 is SGHRS and CDR2 is YFSETQ in the germline V gene. The V end lost 1 base, the J end lost 7 bases, and 9 bases lay between the germline ends. CDR3 sequence (DNA): TGCGCCAGCAGCTTGACGGTTTTGAATGAGCAGTTCTTC. Its translation is CASSLTVLNEQFF.

The V and J genes are TRBV4-1 and TRBJ1-2, with a possible D match to TRBD1 (5 bases). The CDR3 is 13 residues long. V gave up 0 bases and J gave up 3 bases, with 5 bases separating them. Germline CDR1 is MGHRA and CDR2 is YSYEKL. CDR3 loop: CASSQDRDYGYTF. The CDR3 nucleotides read TGCGCCAGCAGCCAAGACAGGGACTATGGCTACACCTTC.

The chain employs TRBV9 and TRBJ2-7; D is undetermined. CDR1 is SGDLS and CDR2 is YYNGEE in the germline V gene. This CDR3 spans 14 amino acids. V was clipped by 0 bases and J by 2 bases, with 9 bases between them. The CDR3 region has the DNA TGTGCCAGCAGCGTAGCCAGCGTGGCCTACGAGCAGTACTTC. Translation: CASSVASVAYEQYF.

The chain employs TRBV7-3 and TRBJ2-7, with 7 nucleotides matching TRBD1. CDR1 and CDR2 (germline): SGHTA, FQGTGA. V gave up 2 bases and J gave up 6 bases; unmatched junction bases: 4. The CDR3 has 13 residues. CDR3 in DNA: TGTGCCAGCAGCTTATTGGCAGGGGGCGAGCAGTACTTC. Translating it yields CASSLLAGGEQYF.

This clone came up many times. The chain couples TRBV4-1 to TRBJ1-2, with a weak D call TRBD1 (6 bases). The CDR3 sequence is 14 residues long. V was shortened by 3 bases and J by 4 bases, with 12 bases between the two germline ends. Looked up from germline, CDR1 is MGHRA and CDR2 is YSYEKL. The DNA for the CDR3 is TGCGCCAGCAGCCACCCCACAGGGAGCTATGGCTACACCTTC. It translates to CASSHPTGSYGYTF.

The chain carries TRBV6-5 and TRBJ1-6; D may be TRBD1 (6 bases). CDR1 is MNHEY, CDR2 SVGAGI, per germline. This CDR3 has 12 residues. Trimming took off 7 bases at V and 9 bases at J, with 10 bases between the two ends. The CDR3 sequence: CASKGGSSPLHF. The DNA for the CDR3 is TGTGCCAGCAAGGGGGGGAGTTCACCCCTCCACTTT.

The CDR3: CASNLEMIGKLFF. As DNA, the CDR3 is TGTGCCAGCAATCTGGAGATGATAGGAAAACTGTTTTTT. The V gene is TRBV2, the J gene TRBJ1-4; D gene uncertain. Germline CDR1 is SNHLY and CDR2 is FYNNEI. V gave up 7 bases and J gave up 10 bases, with 16 bases separating them. The CDR3 covers 13 residues.